Shown below are 22 T cell receptor beta chains from a single sample sequenced in a study of a mutant IDH1 vaccine in newly diagnosed glioma (dated by TCRdb to the early 2020s). The label giving this sample's time point can be read as: week 5, during vaccination. A 20-mer mutant IDH1 peptide at 300 micrograms in Montanide made up each vaccine dose, which was injected subcutaneously together with topical imiquimod. To prepare the library, the immunoSEQ multiplex PCR assay was applied. Not all clones reach the TCRdb copy of this immuneACCESS table, which keeps in-frame sequences only. Checked studies attribute under half of the gap to unresolved V genes and leave the rest unexplained. In all, the sample holds tens of thousands of clones, and more than 80% of those were seen once. The ten largest account for roughly 4.8% of the sample. These receptors have no known antigen. Sequences were derived from PBMCs, sampled from a glioma patient whose treatment included an IDH1 peptide vaccine. The receptors were sampled from a middle-aged woman with glioma.

A few counts support this clone. The V and J genes are TRBV4-1 and TRBJ2-5; 11 bases are a match to TRBD2. The CDR3 extends over 17 amino acids. Losses at the gene ends were 0 bases for V and 1 base for J; bases not matched to a gene: 4. From germline, CDR1 is MGHRA and CDR2 YSYEKL. CDR3 region: CASSQDLAGGLQETQYF. The CDR3 coding sequence is TGCGCCAGCAGCCAAGATTTAGCGGGAGGGCTCCAAGAGACCCAGTACTTC.

The chain recombines TRBV6-1 with TRBJ2-3; no firm D call. The germline CDR1 and CDR2 sequences are MNHNS and SASEGT. V was cut by 2 bases and J by 0 bases, with 3 bases left in between. This CDR3 contains 13 residues. CDR3 region: CASSEQSTDTQYF. CDR3 sequence (DNA): TGTGCCAGCAGTGAACAGAGCACAGATACGCAGTATTTT.

This rearrangement joins TRBV28 to TRBJ1-2, with 7 bases lining up with TRBD1. Germline assignment: CDR1 MDHEN and CDR2 SYDVKM. V lost 2 bases to trimming and J lost 7 bases; unmatched junction nucleotides: 7. This CDR3 is built from 14 residues. In DNA, the CDR3 is TGTGCCAGCAGTTTAAAGACAGGGTGGGGTGGCTACACCTTC. Its translation: CASSLKTGWGGYTF.

The chain is built from TRBV6-6 and TRBJ2-3; D is possibly TRBD2 (7 bases). Trimming shortened V by 10 bases and J by 2 bases, and 19 bases separated the two germline ends. The CDR3 runs 15 residues. Per the germline V gene, CDR1 is MNHNY and CDR2 is SVGAGI (reference sequence). DNA for the CDR3: TGTGCCATCACTGCCTCCGGGGGGCTCACAGATACGCAGTATTTT. It translates to CAITASGGLTDTQYF.

J is TRBJ2-2 and V is TRBV7-6; D uncertain. V shed 2 bases and J shed 4 bases, with 17 bases lying between them. This CDR3 contains 17 residues. Looked up from germline, CDR1 is SGHVS and CDR2 is FNYEAQ. CDR3 sequence: CASSLFRTTYGTGELFF. CDR3 bases: TGTGCCAGCAGCTTATTCAGGACGACATATGGCACCGGGGAGCTGTTTTTT. Looking up the rest from reference TRBV7-6 and TRBJ2-2 gives the full variable domain: GAGVSQSPRYKVTKRGQDVALRCDPISGHVSLYWYRQALGQGPEFLTYFNYEAQQDKSGLPNDRFSAERPEGSISTLTIQRTEQRDSAMYRCASSLFRTTYGTGELFFGEGSRLTVL.

CDR3 sequence reads: CASSLGSTDTQYF. The CDR3 bases are TGTGCCAGCAGCTTGGGAAGCACAGATACGCAGTATTTT. This sequence joins TRBV5-6 and TRBJ2-3; the D is unclear. The CDR3 is made up of 13 amino acids. The germline V gene has CDR1 SGHDT and CDR2 YYEEEE. V shed 0 bases and J shed 0 bases, with 2 bases lying between them.

The V and J genes are TRBV27 and TRBJ1-2, with 8 bases identical to TRBD1. CDR3 length: 14 residues. Trimming removed 6 bases from V and 2 bases from J; junction bases left unmatched: 5. Germline V gene data show CDR1 as MNHEY and CDR2 as SMNVEV (reference sequence). The CDR3 loop is CASSPRQGNYGYTF. In DNA, the CDR3 is TGTGCCAGCAGCCCAAGACAGGGGAACTATGGCTACACCTTC.

The rearrangement links TRBV13 to TRBJ2-3; D ambiguous. The germline gives CDR1 PRHDT, CDR2 FYEKMQ (reference sequence). The CDR3 runs to 15 residues. Trimming removed 5 bases at V and 6 bases at J, with 18 bases between. CDR3 residues: CASSAADGPTDTQYF. CDR3 sequence (DNA): TGTGCCAGCAGCGCCGCGGACGGGCCGACGGATACGCAGTATTTT.

The chain carries TRBV9 and TRBJ2-1, with 8 bases that match TRBD2. The CDR3 has 13 residues. Germline trimming cut 3 bases from V and 10 bases from J; bases unmatched to any gene: 6. Per the germline V gene, CDR1 is SGDLS and CDR2 is YYNGEE. This CDR3 reads CASSGTGGREQFF. CDR3 coding DNA: TGTGCCAGCAGCGGAACGGGAGGGAGAGAGCAGTTCTTC.

This chain connects TRBV7-9 to TRBJ1-1, with 7 bases lining up with TRBD1. The germline V gene has CDR1 SEHNR and CDR2 FQNEAQ (reference sequence). This CDR3 contains 17 residues. The V segment lost 2 bases and the J segment 1 base; nucleotides outside the gene matches: 10. The CDR3 DNA reads TGTGCCAGCAGCTTACCGGGTCGGGGACAGCAGAACACTGAAGCTTTCTTT. Amino acid sequence: CASSLPGRGQQNTEAFF.

This clone was counted a single time. This rearrangement joins TRBV13 to TRBJ1-2; possibly TRBD1 for D (5 bases). From germline, CDR1 is PRHDT and CDR2 FYEKMQ (reference sequence). The CDR3 covers 16 residues. Trimming cost V 4 bases and J 10 bases, with 25 bases left between them. The CDR3 here is CASSSGTRPLTMPYTF. The CDR3 DNA reads as TGTGCCAGCAGCTCCGGGACGCGCCCCCTAACTATGCCCTACACCTTC.

The chain combines TRBV13 with TRBJ2-3; TRBD2 might be the D (6 bases). The germline V gene has CDR1 PRHDT and CDR2 FYEKMQ (reference sequence). Trimming cost V 4 bases and J 0 bases, with 17 bases left between them. This CDR3 region has 17 residues. This chain's CDR3 is CASSSGLGSGSTDTQYF. In nucleotides, the CDR3 is TGTGCCAGCAGCTCCGGCTTAGGTAGCGGTAGCACAGATACGCAGTATTTT.

Notes on this clone: A read error may account for a junction end that differs from germline. The CDR3 region is CASSLGKAGATDTQYF. The CDR3 DNA sequence: TGTGCTAGCAGCTTAGGAAAAGCGGGAGCGACAGATACGCAGTATTTT. The chain is built from TRBV7-7 and TRBJ2-3, with 8 bases that match TRBD2. This CDR3 spans 16 amino acids. The germline V gene has CDR1 SSHAT and CDR2 FNYEAQ (reference sequence). Full variable domain (rest looked up from reference TRBV7-7 and TRBJ2-3): GAGVSQSPRYKVTKRGQDVTLRCDPISSHATLYWYQQALGQGPEFLTYFNYEAQPDKSGLPSDRFSAERPEGSISTLTIQRTEQRDSAMYRCASSLGKAGATDTQYFGPGTRLTVL.

The chain is built from TRBV5-1 and TRBJ2-7; unclear D gene. From germline, CDR1 is SGHRS and CDR2 YFSETQ. V lost 5 bases, J lost 7 bases, and 16 bases lay in between. This CDR3 has 13 amino acids. The CDR3 loop reads CASRLQDSGEQYF. As DNA, the CDR3 is TGCGCCAGCAGACTGCAAGACTCGGGTGAGCAGTACTTC.

The V gene is TRBV7-9, the J gene TRBJ1-3; D gene unclear. V lost 7 bases and J 0 bases, leaving 10 bases between the germline ends. The CDR3 extends over 14 amino acids. Germline CDR1 and CDR2: SEHNR and FQNEAQ (reference sequence). CDR3 sequence: CASTKGISGNTIYF. CDR3 nucleotides: TGTGCCAGCACCAAAGGGATCTCTGGAAACACCATATATTTT.

The CDR3 reads CAWSVGGVGGPYGYTF. DNA for the CDR3: TGTGCCTGGAGTGTAGGGGGAGTAGGCGGGCCCTATGGCTACACCTTC. J is TRBJ1-2 and V is TRBV30; D is perhaps TRBD1 (6 bases). With 0 bases removed from V and 4 bases from J, the gap between germline ends came to 18 bases. CDR1 is GTSNPN, CDR2 SVGIG, per germline (reference sequence). The CDR3 contains 16 residues.

V gene TRBV6-5 combines with J gene TRBJ2-3; 10 positions match TRBD2. The CDR3 is made up of 14 amino acids. J gave up 10 bases and V 6 bases, and 10 bases lay outside the gene matches. CDR1 and CDR2 from the germline V gene are MNHEY and SVGAGI. CDR3: CASSRLAGVRPQYF. CDR3 DNA sequence: TGTGCCAGCAGCCGGCTAGCGGGAGTCCGTCCGCAGTATTTT.

This clone was seen just once. The chain employs TRBV7-8 and TRBJ2-5; 7 bases match TRBD2. Germline V gene data show CDR1 as SGHVS and CDR2 as FQNEAQ. This CDR3 contains 13 residues. With 4 bases clipped from V and 8 bases from J, the junction kept 7 bases outside the gene matches. This CDR3 reads CASSSTSLTTQYF. For the CDR3, the DNA is TGTGCCAGCAGCTCGACTAGCTTAACAACCCAGTACTTC.

The chain employs TRBV11-2 and TRBJ2-1; D is possibly TRBD1 (5 bases). CDR3 size: 15 residues. V was trimmed by 4 bases and J by 1 base, leaving 11 bases between them. In germline, CDR1 is SGHAT, CDR2 FQNNGV. The CDR3 region is CASSWFPGSYNEQFF. The CDR3, as DNA: TGTGCCAGCAGCTGGTTTCCAGGGTCCTACAATGAGCAGTTCTTC.

This sequence joins TRBV2 and TRBJ1-4, with no clear D. The germline gives CDR1 SNHLY, CDR2 FYNNEI. CDR3 length equals 14 residues. V was pared by 3 bases and J by 8 bases, with 13 bases between. The CDR3 region is CASSDPRGGEKLFF. Written as DNA, the CDR3 is TGTGCCAGCAGTGACCCTCGGGGAGGCGAAAAACTGTTTTTT.

The V call is TRBV11-2, the J call TRBJ2-1; 10 bases are shared with TRBD1. The CDR3 is made up of 14 amino acids. CDR1 SGHAT and CDR2 FQNNGV come from the germline V gene. With 6 bases clipped from V and 7 bases from J, the junction kept 6 bases outside the gene matches. DNA for the CDR3: TGTGCCAGCAGTCCCGGGACAGGGGCTAATGAGCAGTTCTTC. This sequence encodes CASSPGTGANEQFF.

The rearrangement uses TRBV10-2 and TRBJ2-2; 9 nucleotides agree with TRBD1. Germline V CDR1 and CDR2: WSHSY, SAAADI. The CDR3 covers 13 residues. J lost 5 bases, V lost 6 bases, and 1 base had no gene match. CDR3 DNA: TGCGCCAGCAGGGACAGGGGTACCGGGGAGCTGTTTTTT. Residues: CASRDRGTGELFF.